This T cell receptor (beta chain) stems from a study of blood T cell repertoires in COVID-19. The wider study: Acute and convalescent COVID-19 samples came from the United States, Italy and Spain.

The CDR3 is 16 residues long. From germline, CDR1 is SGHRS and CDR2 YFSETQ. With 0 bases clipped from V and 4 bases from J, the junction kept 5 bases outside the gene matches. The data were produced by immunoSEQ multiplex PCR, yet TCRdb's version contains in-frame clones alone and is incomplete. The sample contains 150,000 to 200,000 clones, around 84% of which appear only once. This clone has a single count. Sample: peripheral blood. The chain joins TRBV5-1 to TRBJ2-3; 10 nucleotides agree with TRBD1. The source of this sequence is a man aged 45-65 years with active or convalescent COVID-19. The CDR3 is CASSLVGQGSADTQYF. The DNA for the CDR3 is TGCGCCAGCAGCTTGGTGGGACAGGGGTCTGCAGATACGCAGTATTTT.